This T cell receptor (beta chain) was retrieved from a study of molecular identifiers for immune sequencing clone quantification. The study's findings and limits: Jurkat TCR RNA from one cell was spiked into about a million naive cells, and it was reportedly detectable there.

The use of previously described methods and listed TCR primers produced the bulk TCR libraries. TCRdb re-analysed the PCR reads in MiXCR, keeping a single row per CDR3 protein. The sample has some 65,000 distinct CDR3 sequences, around 18% seen once; the top ten hold about 1.6%. This clonotype was seen a few times. The antigen remains undetermined. This TCR was recovered from a human donor in good health. Some libraries in this study had Jurkat cell RNA spiked in. The sample comprised naive CD8+ T cells from blood, with Jurkat cell RNA spiked in. Subset reported: FACS-sorted CD8+CD4-CCR7+CD45RA+ naive T cells.

This CDR3 is CASRTSFGADTQYF. CDR3 DNA sequence: TGTGCCAGCCGGACCTCTTTTGGGGCAGATACGCAGTATTTT. This rearrangement joins TRBV2 to TRBJ2-3; D unclear. V was trimmed by 8 bases and J by 4 bases, leaving 16 bases between them. The CDR3 is 14 residues long. CDR1 and CDR2 (germline): SNHLY, FYNNEI.